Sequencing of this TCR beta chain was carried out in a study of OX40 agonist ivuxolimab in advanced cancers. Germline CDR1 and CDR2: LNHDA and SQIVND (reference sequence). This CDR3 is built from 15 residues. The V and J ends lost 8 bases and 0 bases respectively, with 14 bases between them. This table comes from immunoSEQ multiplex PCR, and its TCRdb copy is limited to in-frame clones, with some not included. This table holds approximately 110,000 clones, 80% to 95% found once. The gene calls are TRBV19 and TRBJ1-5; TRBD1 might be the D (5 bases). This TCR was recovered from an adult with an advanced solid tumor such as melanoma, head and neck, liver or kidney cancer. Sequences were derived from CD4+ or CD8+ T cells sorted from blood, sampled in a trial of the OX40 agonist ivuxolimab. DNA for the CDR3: TGTGCCAGTTCTGACAGCGTACATAGCAATCAGCCCCAGCATTTT. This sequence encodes CASSDSVHSNQPQHF. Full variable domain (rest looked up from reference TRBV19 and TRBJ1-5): DGGITQSPKYLFRKEGQNVTLSCEQNLNHDAMYWYRQDPGQGLRLIYYSQIVNDFQKGDIAEGYSVSREKKESFPLTVTSAQKNPTAFYLCASSDSVHSNQPQHFGDGTRLSIL.